The next 27 T cell receptor beta chains were all read from a single sample in a study of CD8+ T cells in alopecia areata. RNA was isolated and reverse transcribed to cDNA, the sequencing template. Generated by immunoSEQ multiplex PCR, the TCRdb table keeps only in-frame clones and is missing some. The repertoire holds hundreds of thousands of clones, with around two thirds as singletons. The sample here was CD4+ T cells sorted from blood, taken at week 0. Receptors were obtained from a human donor with alopecia areata.

CDR3 amino acids: CASMAITNTGELFF. CDR3 DNA: TGTGCCAGCATGGCGATTACGAACACCGGGGAGCTGTTTTTT. This chain connects TRBV2 to TRBJ2-2; D gene ambiguous. The CDR3 is 14 residues long. With 7 bases removed from V and 0 bases from J, the gap between germline ends came to 9 bases. CDR1 is SNHLY, CDR2 FYNNEI, per germline.

This chain joins TRBV29-1 and TRBJ2-7, with TRBD1 matching over 9 bases. V dropped 0 bases and J dropped 0; count of bases not matched to a gene: 6. The CDR3 has 16 amino acids. Germline V gene data show CDR1 as SQVTM and CDR2 as ANQGSEA. DNA for the CDR3: TGCAGCGTTGAAGAGGACGGGACAGGGCTCTCCTACGAGCAGTACTTC. Residues: CSVEEDGTGLSYEQYF.

The sample holds one count of this clone. The chain uses TRBV7-8 and TRBJ1-6, with 7 bases identical to TRBD1. The CDR3 extends over 15 amino acids. Trimming took 3 bases from V and 10 from J; bases not matched to a gene: 9. CDR1 is SGHVS and CDR2 is FQNEAQ in the germline V gene. Here the CDR3 DNA reads TGTGCCAGCAGCTTGAGCTGGGACAGCGACTCACCCCTCCACTTT. The encoded protein is CASSLSWDSDSPLHF.

The J gene is TRBJ2-5, the V gene TRBV5-1; no clear D gene. This CDR3 has 14 amino acids. Germline loops: CDR1 SGHRS, CDR2 YFSETQ. The V end was cut by 4 bases, the J end by 1 base, with 11 bases between. For the CDR3, the DNA is TGCGCCAGCAGCAAGGACCGACCCCAAGAGACCCAGTACTTC. The encoded protein is CASSKDRPQETQYF.

This clone was seen a handful of times. The CDR3 sequence: CSALDGEKLFF. CDR3 nucleotide sequence: TGCAGCGCCCTGGACGGCGAAAAACTGTTTTTT. The chain recombines TRBV29-1 with TRBJ1-4; no clear D. V shed 7 bases and J shed 8 bases, with 11 bases lying between them. Germline V gene data show CDR1 as SQVTM and CDR2 as ANQGSEA. The CDR3 runs 11 residues. Drawing the rest from reference TRBV29-1 and TRBJ1-4, the complete variable domain is SAVISQKPSRDICQRGTSLTIQCQVDSQVTMMFWYRQQPGQSLTLIATANQGSEATYESGFVIDKFPISRPNLTFSTLTVSNMSPEDSSIYLCSALDGEKLFFGSGTQLSVL.

The chain is built from TRBV6-1 and TRBJ2-2; D perhaps matches TRBD1 (6 bases). Germline CDR1 and CDR2: MNHNS and SASEGT. V gave up 0 bases and J gave up 9 bases, with 20 bases separating them. There are 17 residues in the CDR3. CDR3 sequence reads: CASSEALTGMGSRELFF. CDR3 nucleotides: TGTGCCAGCAGTGAAGCTCTAACAGGGATGGGGAGTAGGGAGCTGTTTTTT.

This clone occurred once. This chain links TRBV29-1 with TRBJ1-2, with D maybe TRBD1 (5 bases). The germline V gene has CDR1 SQVTM and CDR2 ANQGSEA. The CDR3 is 13 amino acids. V shed 6 bases and J shed 7 bases, with 18 bases lying between them. CDR3 nucleotide sequence: TGCAGCGTAACGGGCTTCGGGGGTTCTGGCTACACCTTC. Amino acid sequence: CSVTGFGGSGYTF.

The rearrangement links TRBV12-5 to TRBJ1-6, with D hard to call. Trimming stripped 2 bases from V and 0 bases from J, with 8 bases between. This CDR3 is 16 amino acids long. Per germline, CDR1 LGHNT and CDR2 FRNRAP. The DNA of the CDR3 is TGTGCTAGTGGTTTGTGGAGGAGCTCCTATAATTCACCCCTCCACTTT. This gives the protein CASGLWRSSYNSPLHF.

J is TRBJ1-6 and V is TRBV5-1; 7 positions match TRBD1. V was pared by 6 bases and J by 7 bases, with 4 bases of the junction left unmatched. The CDR3 sequence is 13 residues long. The V gene's germline CDR1 is SGHRS and CDR2 YFSETQ. The CDR3 reads CASNRDSNSPLHF. In nucleotides, the CDR3 is TGCGCCAGCAACCGGGACAGCAATTCACCCCTCCACTTT.

This chain uses TRBV18 with TRBJ1-5, with 8 nucleotides matching TRBD1. Trimming cost V 3 bases and J 5 bases; bases outside gene matches: 0. Germline values: CDR1 KGHSH, CDR2 LQKENI. The CDR3 totals 13 residues. The CDR3 coding sequence is TGTGCCAGCTCACCGACAGGGGATCAGCCCCAGCATTTT. It translates to CASSPTGDQPQHF.

The chain recombines TRBV4-1 with TRBJ2-1, with 7 nucleotides matching TRBD2. V shed 1 base and J 2 bases; nucleotides not matched to a gene: 11. Per germline, CDR1 MGHRA and CDR2 YSYEKL. This CDR3 is built from 18 residues. The CDR3 region is CASSQGNILAAPYNEQFF. For the CDR3, the DNA is TGCGCCAGCAGCCAAGGAAATATCCTAGCGGCGCCCTACAATGAGCAGTTCTTC.

This clone was seen more than once but under ten times. The chain uses TRBV6-6 and TRBJ2-4; perhaps TRBD2 as D (5 bases). V dropped 5 bases and J dropped 9 bases, with 14 bases sitting between them. Per the germline V gene, CDR1 is MNHNY and CDR2 is SVGAGI (reference sequence). The CDR3 is 13 amino acids. In nucleotides, the CDR3 is TGTGCCAGCAGTCTCGGGGTCACCCTCATTCAGTACTTC. Protein: CASSLGVTLIQYF.

This sequence joins TRBV2 and TRBJ1-2; D possibly corresponds to TRBD1 (5 bases). Deletions cut 0 bases from V and 5 bases from J, with 7 bases between. The CDR3 length is 13 residues. The germline CDR1 and CDR2 sequences are SNHLY and FYNNEI. As DNA, the CDR3 is TGTGCCAGCAGTGAAGCGGAGGGGTATGGCTACACCTTC. Its translation is CASSEAEGYGYTF.

This clone showed up just a few times. This sequence joins TRBV19 and TRBJ1-1; possibly TRBD1 for D (5 bases). Trimming removed 8 bases from V and 5 bases from J, with 9 bases in between. The CDR3 totals 11 residues. Per the germline V gene, CDR1 is LNHDA and CDR2 is SQIVND (reference sequence). CDR3 sequence: CASDRGTEAFF. For the CDR3, the DNA is TGTGCCAGTGACCGGGGGACTGAAGCTTTCTTT.

The J gene is TRBJ1-1, the V gene TRBV30; no definite D call. The CDR3 loop spans 12 amino acids. Germline values: CDR1 GTSNPN, CDR2 SVGIG (reference sequence). V was clipped by 1 base and J by 10 bases, with 13 bases between them. The CDR3 sequence is CAWSGPGKGAFF. CDR3 DNA sequence: TGTGCCTGGAGTGGCCCGGGGAAGGGAGCTTTCTTT.

The V and J genes are TRBV4-1 and TRBJ1-1, with 8 bases fitting TRBD1. Germline V gene data show CDR1 as MGHRA and CDR2 as YSYEKL. This CDR3 has 15 amino acids. Unmatched junction bases numbered 5, after V lost 0 bases and J lost 5 bases. For the CDR3, the DNA is TGCGCCAGCAGCCAAGATCTGTACAGGGGGACTGAAGCTTTCTTT. Translated: CASSQDLYRGTEAFF.

The chain recombines TRBV27 with TRBJ1-2; tentatively, D is TRBD1 (5 bases). The CDR3 totals 14 residues. V was shortened by 3 bases and J by 8 bases, with 16 bases between the two germline ends. Per the germline V gene, CDR1 is MNHEY and CDR2 is SMNVEV (reference sequence). The CDR3 is CASSLTEGSRGYTF. The CDR3 nucleotides read TGTGCCAGCAGTTTGACAGAGGGTTCCAGGGGCTACACCTTC.

V and J are TRBV25-1 and TRBJ2-1; D is tentatively TRBD1 or TRBD2 (6 bases each). Germline assignment: CDR1 MGHDK and CDR2 SYGVNS. Between the trimmed V and J ends, which lost 5 bases and 4 bases, there was a span of 15 bases. The CDR3 covers 15 residues. CDR3 DNA sequence: TGTGCCAGCAGTTCGGCCGGGGGCCCGTACAATGAGCAGTTCTTC. Translating it yields CASSSAGGPYNEQFF.

The chain couples TRBV30 to TRBJ2-3; D perhaps matches TRBD1 (6 bases). V gave up 4 bases and J gave up 4 bases, with 15 bases separating them. Germline V gives CDR1 GTSNPN, CDR2 SVGIG (reference sequence). The CDR3 covers 14 residues. The CDR3 bases are TGTGCCTGGACGTGGGGGCCGCTATCAGATACGCAGTATTTT. This sequence encodes CAWTWGPLSDTQYF.

V usage is TRBV2 and J usage is TRBJ2-7; D is possibly TRBD1 or TRBD2 (5 bases each). Trimming removed 5 bases from V and 6 bases from J, with 11 bases in between. Germline V gives CDR1 SNHLY, CDR2 FYNNEI. The CDR3 length is 12 residues. CDR3 in DNA: TGTGCCAGCAGTTCGGGACCCCGCGAGCAGTACTTC. Amino acids: CASSSGPREQYF.

This chain joins TRBV2 and TRBJ2-1, with D tentatively TRBD2 (6 bases). V lost 7 bases to trimming and J lost 2 bases, with 12 bases between them. The CDR3 is made up of 14 amino acids. Germline V CDR1 and CDR2: SNHLY, FYNNEI. CDR3: CASIGTSAYNEQFF. In DNA form, the CDR3 reads TGTGCCAGCATAGGGACTTCCGCCTACAATGAGCAGTTCTTC.

The chain joins TRBV29-1 to TRBJ2-5; 14 bases are shared with TRBD2. V gave up 6 bases and J gave up 5 bases; unmatched junction bases: 5. The CDR3 runs to 14 residues. The germline V gene has CDR1 SQVTM and CDR2 ANQGSEA. In DNA, the CDR3 is TGCAGCGTGGGGACTAGCGGGGGCCCGGAGACCCAGTACTTC. This translates into CSVGTSGGPETQYF.

The chain couples TRBV5-1 to TRBJ2-3, with 8 bases matching TRBD1. The CDR3 is 14 residues long. Germline assignment: CDR1 SGHRS and CDR2 YFSETQ. Unmatched junction bases numbered 2, after V lost 0 bases and J lost 5 bases. Here the CDR3 DNA reads TGCGCCAGCAGCTTGGACAGGGGGGAAGATACGCAGTATTTT. It specifies CASSLDRGEDTQYF.

This chain joins TRBV30 and TRBJ1-1; D might be TRBD1 (5 bases). Per the germline V gene, CDR1 is GTSNPN and CDR2 is SVGIG (reference sequence). Between the trimmed V and J ends, which lost 5 bases and 5 bases, there was a span of 9 bases. CDR3 size: 11 residues. DNA for the CDR3: TGTGCCTGGGCCACAGGAACTGAAGCTTTCTTT. This translates into CAWATGTEAFF. Full variable domain (rest looked up from reference TRBV30 and TRBJ1-1): SQTIHQWPATLVQPVGSPLSLECTVEGTSNPNLYWYRQAAGRGLQLLFYSVGIGQISSEVPQNLSASRPQDRQFILSSKKLLLSDSGFYLCAWATGTEAFFGQGTRLTVV.

The J gene is TRBJ2-3, the V gene TRBV5-1, with 8 bases identical to TRBD2. CDR3 length: 16 amino acids. Germline lookup yields CDR1 SGHRS and CDR2 YFSETQ. Trimming took 0 bases from V and 2 from J; bases not matched to a gene: 5. The DNA of the CDR3 is TGCGCCAGCAGCTTGGATGTAGCGGGGCCCACAGATACGCAGTATTTT. Encoded protein: CASSLDVAGPTDTQYF. Full variable domain (rest looked up from reference TRBV5-1 and TRBJ2-3): KAGVTQTPRYLIKTRGQQVTLSCSPISGHRSVSWYQQTPGQGLQFLFEYFSETQRNKGNFPGRFSGRQFSNSRSEMNVSTLELGDSALYLCASSLDVAGPTDTQYFGPGTRLTVL.

This clone was observed a single time. The chain's CDR3 is CASSSGDRLSSGANVLTF. In nucleotides, the CDR3 is TGTGCCAGCAGCTCTGGGGACAGGTTGAGCTCTGGGGCCAACGTCCTGACTTTC. This rearrangement joins TRBV7-3 to TRBJ2-6; 8 bases fit TRBD1. The trim removed 4 bases at V and 0 bases at J, leaving 8 bases unmatched. Germline values: CDR1 SGHTA, CDR2 FQGTGA. The CDR3 runs to 18 residues.

The chain employs TRBV30 and TRBJ1-1; a weak D match, TRBD1 (6 bases). With 4 bases removed from V and 7 bases from J, the gap between germline ends came to 16 bases. The CDR3 spans 13 residues. CDR1 is GTSNPN and CDR2 is SVGIG in the germline V gene (reference sequence). As DNA, the CDR3 is TGTGCCTGGAAGTGGGGGGCCGGAGTTGAAGCTTTCTTT. It yields the protein CAWKWGAGVEAFF.